Listed below are T cell receptor beta chains from one sample, sequenced in a study of shared clonotypes between healthy human individuals. Libraries were prepared by immunoSEQ multiplex PCR; TCRdb keeps only in-frame clonotypes and omits some of them. The sample shows fewer than 1.6 million clones, less than 99% of them seen only once. The sequencing sample was made of naive CD4+ T cells sorted from blood. The receptor set was obtained from a man aged 25-45 years in good health. CDR3s include the opening cysteine and the closing phenylalanine or tryptophan. The D gene is left open where the match is weak.

J gene: TRBJ2-1
V gene: TRBV18
D gene: TRBD2
CDR3 protein: CASSPSGSYNEQFF
CDR3 DNA: TGTGCCAGCTCACCGAGCGGGAGTTACAATGAGCAGTTCTTC

J gene: TRBJ2-7
V gene: TRBV9
D gene: TRBD2
CDR3 protein: CASSAAGGFSEQYF
CDR3 DNA: TGTGCCAGCAGCGCCGCCGGGGGGTTTTCCGAGCAGTACTTC

J gene: TRBJ2-5
V gene: TRBV20-1
D gene: TRBD2
CDR3 protein: CSRGGQETQYF
CDR3 DNA: TGCAGTCGGGGGGGCCAAGAGACCCAGTACTTC

J gene: TRBJ1-5
V gene: TRBV6-1
D gene: TRBD1
CDR3 protein: CASSGQGSNQPQHF
CDR3 DNA: TGTGCCAGCAGCGGACAGGGTAGCAATCAGCCCCAGCATTTT

J gene: TRBJ1-1
V gene: TRBV29-1
D gene: -
CDR3 protein: CSVVPGTEAFF
CDR3 DNA: TGCAGCGTTGTTCCGGGGACTGAAGCTTTCTTT

J gene: TRBJ1-2
V gene: TRBV14
D gene: TRBD1
CDR3 protein: CASSQDIQGAEGYTF
CDR3 DNA: TGTGCCAGCAGCCAAGATATACAGGGGGCGGAGGGCTACACCTTC

J gene: TRBJ2-7
V gene: TRBV20-1
D gene: -
CDR3 protein: CSARMDEQYF
CDR3 DNA: TGCAGTGCTAGAATGGACGAGCAGTACTTC

J gene: TRBJ2-2
V gene: TRBV5-4
D gene: TRBD2
CDR3 protein: CASNVAGVGTGELFF
CDR3 DNA: TGTGCCAGCAACGTAGCGGGAGTTGGCACCGGGGAGCTGTTTTTT

J gene: TRBJ2-7
V gene: TRBV29-1
D gene: TRBD1
CDR3 protein: CSVVGQGPYEQYF
CDR3 DNA: TGCAGCGTTGTTGGACAGGGACCCTACGAGCAGTACTTC

J gene: TRBJ2-1
V gene: TRBV4-1
D gene: -
CDR3 protein: CASSQGPGGRLRDEQFF
CDR3 DNA: TGCGCCAGCAGCCAAGGCCCAGGCGGAAGGCTACGAGATGAGCAGTTCTTC

J gene: TRBJ2-1
V gene: TRBV5-4
D gene: TRBD2
CDR3 protein: CASSPQRGSYNEQFF
CDR3 DNA: TGTGCCAGCAGCCCTCAGCGGGGCTCCTACAATGAGCAGTTCTTC

J gene: TRBJ2-2
V gene: TRBV6-6
D gene: -
CDR3 protein: CASVRDNTGELFF
CDR3 DNA: TGTGCCAGCGTAAGGGATAACACCGGGGAGCTGTTTTTT

J gene: TRBJ1-2
V gene: TRBV28
D gene: -
CDR3 protein: CASSPPPAPGYTF
CDR3 DNA: TGTGCCAGCAGTCCTCCCCCGGCCCCTGGCTACACCTTC

J gene: TRBJ1-5
V gene: TRBV5-1
D gene: -
CDR3 protein: CASSLRGEGQPQHF
CDR3 DNA: TGCGCCAGCAGCTTGCGGGGGGAGGGACAGCCCCAGCATTTT

J gene: TRBJ2-7
V gene: TRBV4-3
D gene: TRBD2
CDR3 protein: CASSQAWGGLQIEQYF
CDR3 DNA: TGCGCCAGCAGCCAAGCTTGGGGGGGACTTCAAATCGAGCAGTACTTC

J gene: TRBJ1-1
V gene: TRBV29-1
D gene: -
CDR3 protein: CSVAGRASNTEAFF
CDR3 DNA: TGCAGCGTTGCCGGACGGGCCTCGAACACTGAAGCTTTCTTT

J gene: TRBJ1-1
V gene: TRBV6-5
D gene: TRBD1
CDR3 protein: CASSSDPDRGLIAFF
CDR3 DNA: TGTGCCAGCAGTTCCGACCCCGACAGGGGGCTGATAGCTTTCTTT

J gene: TRBJ2-2
V gene: TRBV11-2
D gene: -
CDR3 protein: CASSSSQTGELFF
CDR3 DNA: TGTGCCAGCAGCTCCAGCCAAACCGGGGAGCTGTTTTTT